This is a list of T cell receptor beta chains from one sample in a study of CD8 T cells in ankylosing spondylitis. Using its own MiXCR run on the 5' RACE reads, TCRdb lists one record per CDR3 protein. The table includes about 540,000 distinct CDR3 sequences, approximately 11% detected once. The specimen was blood, either unsorted or a sorted T cell fraction (not recorded which). These receptors came from a male donor with ankylosing spondylitis. The CDR3 runs from the conserved cysteine through the conserved F or W. The D gene is left open where the match is weak. Expanded clones get a size class; other rows say once, few or many, or leave the size out.

v_gene	j_gene	abundance	d_gene	CDR3nt	CDR3aa
TRBV7-9	TRBJ2-7	many	.	TGTGCCAGCACCACGGGACTCGGTTCCTACGAGCAGTACTTC	CASTTGLGSYEQYF
TRBV28	TRBJ1-1	few	.	TGTGCCAGCAGTTTACCCTCCCAGGGTTCCGCTTTCTTT	CASSLPSQGSAFF
TRBV3-1	TRBJ2-1	.	TRBD2	TGTGCCAGCAGCCGGGCTAGCGGGATCAATGAGCAGTTCTTC	CASSRASGINEQFF
TRBV12-3/TRBV12-4	TRBJ1-2	few	.	TGTGCCAGCAAGCTGGGGCCAGGGTCCGGCTACACCTTC	CASKLGPGSGYTF
TRBV27	TRBJ1-2	few	TRBD1	TGTGCCAGCATTGGGACAGAGTATGGCTACACCTTC	CASIGTEYGYTF
TRBV2	TRBJ2-5	.	.	TGTGCCAGCAGTGAAACTAGTAACTTCGGGGAGACCCAGTACTTC	CASSETSNFGETQYF
TRBV5-1	TRBJ1-1	once	.	TGCGCCAGCAGCTTGTTGGGGGCGGGTACTGAAGCTTTCTTT	CASSLLGAGTEAFF
TRBV7-2	TRBJ2-1	many	.	TGTGCCAGCAGCTTAGAGGGAGGAAGAAATGAGCAGTTCTTC	CASSLEGGRNEQFF
TRBV19	TRBJ2-1	.	.	TGTGCCAGTAGTATTGGACAGACCAATGAGCAGTTCTTC	CASSIGQTNEQFF
TRBV5-1	TRBJ2-5	.	.	TGCGCCAGCAGCCTACGACCGGAGACCCAGTACTTC	CASSLRPETQYF
TRBV28	TRBJ2-1	many	TRBD2	TGTGCCAGCAGTTTCGCGGGAGGGACGAATGAGCAGTTCTTC	CASSFAGGTNEQFF
TRBV20-1	TRBJ2-1	few	TRBD2	TGCAGTGCTAGAGATCAGACTAGCGGACGCAATGAGCAGTTCTTC	CSARDQTSGRNEQFF
TRBV27	TRBJ2-3	.	.	TGTGCCGCAAGCAGCCGGGACACAGATACGCAGTATTTT	CAASSRDTDTQYF
TRBV5-1	TRBJ1-1	few	.	TGCGCCAGCAGCTTGTCAGGGGTCACCACTGAAGCTTTCTTT	CASSLSGVTTEAFF
TRBV12-3/TRBV12-4	TRBJ2-7	few	TRBD1	TGTGCCAGCAGTTTAATGACAGGGGGAGAGAACGAGCAGTACTTC	CASSLMTGGENEQYF
TRBV3-1	TRBJ1-1	many	.	TGTGCCAGCAGCCATTTGGGACGCCTGGGCACTGAAGCTTTCTTT	CASSHLGRLGTEAFF
TRBV5-1	TRBJ2-6	.	.	TGCGCCAGCAGCTTGCCAGGGAGCTCTGGGGCCAACGTCCTGACTTTC	CASSLPGSSGANVLTF
TRBV12-3/TRBV12-4	TRBJ2-5	many	TRBD1	TGTGCCAGCAGCAGGACAGGGGGCGGGCGAGAGACCCAGTACTTC	CASSRTGGGRETQYF
TRBV6-5	TRBJ1-1	once	TRBD1	TGTGCCAGCAGTTACCACGGACAGGTAACTGAAGCTTTCTTT	CASSYHGQVTEAFF
TRBV12-3/TRBV12-4	TRBJ2-2	few	TRBD1	TGTGCCAGCAGTTCCAACGACAGGGCAAACACCGGGGAGCTGTTTTTT	CASSSNDRANTGELFF
TRBV24-1	TRBJ2-6	many	.	TGTGCCACGGCTTTATCTGGGGCCAACGTCCTGACTTTC	CATALSGANVLTF
TRBV6-5	TRBJ2-2	.	.	TGTGCCACACAGGCGAACACCGGGGAGCTGTTTTTT	CATQANTGELFF
TRBV6-4	TRBJ1-1	.	.	TGTGCCAGCAAAAAAGAGGGTCTGAACACTGAAGCTTTCTTT	CASKKEGLNTEAFF
TRBV7-8	TRBJ1-5	.	TRBD1	TGTGCCAGCAGCTTAGTCACAGGGGCAGGCAATCAGCCCCAGCATTTT	CASSLVTGAGNQPQHF
TRBV29-1	TRBJ1-2	few	.	TGCAGCGTTGCTGGCCGGGCAAGGAGGTATGGCTACACCTTC	CSVAGRARRYGYTF
TRBV24-1	TRBJ2-2	few	.	TGTGCCACCAGTGATTTGACCGGGGAGCTGTTTTTT	CATSDLTGELFF
TRBV7-9	TRBJ2-5	few	.	TGTGCCAGCAGGCCAAGACTAGGAGAGGAGACCCAGTACTTC	CASRPRLGEETQYF
TRBV12-3/TRBV12-4	TRBJ1-5	few	TRBD1	TGTGCCAGCAGTTTAGGGACAGGGGGCTATCAGCCCCAGCATTTT	CASSLGTGGYQPQHF
TRBV24-1	TRBJ2-3	.	.	TGTGCCACCAGTGACCCTAGGGCGGCCTCGGATACGCAGTATTTT	CATSDPRAASDTQYF
TRBV7-9	TRBJ2-3	few	.	TGTGCCAGCAGCGTCGTTCTTGGGGGCCCAGATACGCAGTATTTT	CASSVVLGGPDTQYF
TRBV20-1	TRBJ2-1	many	TRBD2	TGCAGTGCTTTGTTAGCGGGAGGGCCTGGGGTTTACAATGAGCAGTTCTTC	CSALLAGGPGVYNEQFF
TRBV12-3/TRBV12-4	TRBJ1-5	few	.	TGTGCGAGCCGGGCCTTGGGGCCCCAGCATTTT	CASRALGPQHF
TRBV7-2	TRBJ2-3	.	TRBD2	TGTGCCAGCAGCTTTGCCGGGACTAGCGTCACAGATACGCAGTATTTT	CASSFAGTSVTDTQYF
TRBV7-6	TRBJ2-7	.	.	TGTGCCAGCAGCTCCCGACCGAGGCCGGGTGACGAGCAGTACTTC	CASSSRPRPGDEQYF
TRBV25-1	TRBJ2-5	.	.	TGTGCCAGCAGTATATTAGCACAAGAGACCCAGTACTTC	CASSILAQETQYF
TRBV3-1	TRBJ1-2	.	.	TGTGCCAGCAGCCAACTTTCGGGAGCACTCTATGGCTACACCTTC	CASSQLSGALYGYTF
TRBV6-1	TRBJ1-1	.	.	TGTGCCAGCAGTCCGCGATATTTTGAAGCTTTCTTT	CASSPRYFEAFF
TRBV5-6	TRBJ2-5	.	.	TGTGCCAGCAACTTGAGACAAGAGACCCAGTACTTC	CASNLRQETQYF
TRBV11-3	TRBJ2-1	many	.	TGTGCCAGCAGTCACCCCCTTTACAGCACCGGTTACAATGAGCAGTTCTTC	CASSHPLYSTGYNEQFF
TRBV9	TRBJ2-3	.	.	TGTGCCAGCGCTACGCATCCCGATGGAGATACGCAGTATTTT	CASATHPDGDTQYF
TRBV9	TRBJ2-1	few	TRBD2	TGTGCCAGCAAGTCTATTCTTGGGGGAGGGGAACGCAATGAGCAGTTCTTC	CASKSILGGGERNEQFF
TRBV2	TRBJ2-3	.	.	TGTGCCAGCACCCGCGAGCGGACCACAGATACGCAGTATTTT	CASTRERTTDTQYF
TRBV4-2	TRBJ1-5	few	TRBD1	TGTGCCAGCAGCCAAGACAGGGGGGTCAATCAGCCCCAGCATTTT	CASSQDRGVNQPQHF
TRBV7-2	TRBJ2-7	.	.	TGTGCCAGCAGCTTATTTAAGGAAAGCGGGCCAACCTACGAGCAGTACTTC	CASSLFKESGPTYEQYF
TRBV12-3/TRBV12-4	TRBJ2-7	few	TRBD2	TGTGCCAGCAGTTCAAAGCCCCTAACTAGCGGCGGTAGCTCCTACGAGCAGTACTTC	CASSSKPLTSGGSSYEQYF
TRBV29-1	TRBJ2-1	.	TRBD1	TGCAGCGTTGAAGAAGAGGGGGCCTTCAATGAGCAGTTATTC	CSVEEEGAFNEQLF
TRBV6-5	TRBJ1-2	.	.	TGTGCCAGCAGTTACTCCGAGGGTGTCGATGGCTACACCTTC	CASSYSEGVDGYTF
TRBV6-2/TRBV6-3	TRBJ2-7	few	.	TGTGCCAGCAGTCCCCCCCGATGGGATTGGCAGTACTTC	CASSPPRWDWQYF
TRBV18	TRBJ2-1	.	.	TGTGCCAGCTCACCTACAAGGGAGAGAGAGCAGTTCTTC	CASSPTREREQFF
TRBV12-3/TRBV12-4	TRBJ2-2	few	TRBD2	TGTGCCAGCAGTCCCGGGGGGGGGCGGACCACCGGGGAGCTGTTTTTT	CASSPGGGRTTGELFF